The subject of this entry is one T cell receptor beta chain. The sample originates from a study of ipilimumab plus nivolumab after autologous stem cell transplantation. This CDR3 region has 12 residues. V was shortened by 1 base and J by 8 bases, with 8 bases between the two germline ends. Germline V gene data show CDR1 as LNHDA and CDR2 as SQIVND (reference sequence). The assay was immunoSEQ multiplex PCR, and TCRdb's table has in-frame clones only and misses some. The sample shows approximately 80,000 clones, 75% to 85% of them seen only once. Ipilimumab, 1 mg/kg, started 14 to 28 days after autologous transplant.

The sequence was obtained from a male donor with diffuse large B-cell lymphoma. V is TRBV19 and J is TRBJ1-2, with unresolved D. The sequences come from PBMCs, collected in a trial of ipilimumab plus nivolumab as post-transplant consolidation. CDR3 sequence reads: CASSIGLGGYTF. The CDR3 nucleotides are TGTGCCAGTAGTATAGGTCTCGGAGGCTACACCTTC. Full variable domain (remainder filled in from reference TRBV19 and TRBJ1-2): DGGITQSPKYLFRKEGQNVTLSCEQNLNHDAMYWYRQDPGQGLRLIYYSQIVNDFQKGDIAEGYSVSREKKESFPLTVTSAQKNPTAFYLCASSIGLGGYTFGSGTRLTVV.